The entry below describes one T cell receptor (beta chain). Its antigen remains unidentified. This specimen comes from a study of CD4 T cells in relation to SARS-CoV-2 and coronaviruses. Repertoires were generated with immunoSEQ multiplex PCR, while TCRdb's copy carries only in-frame clones and drops some. The sample holds some 40,000 clones, under 80% seen once. V lost 2 bases, J lost 3 bases, and 10 bases stayed unmatched. The CDR3 is made up of 16 amino acids. The receptor comes from an adult with COVID-19. The V gene is TRBV23-1, the J gene TRBJ2-7; the match to TRBD1 covers 7 bases. TRBV23-1 is sorted into the ORF group, with uncertain function. Sequences were obtained from memory CD4+ T cells from PBMCs, cultured in vitro. The CDR3 here is CASSQLGTATFYEQYF. DNA of the CDR3: TGCGCCAGCAGTCAACTCGGGACAGCTACCTTCTACGAGCAGTACTTC.